The clone carrying this T cell receptor (beta chain) was detected ten times or more. The sample comes from a study of read filtering for tumor transcriptome and immune sequencing. The overall study: 8 or 9 patients were R-ISS I, roughly 15 were R-ISS II, more than five were R-ISS III.

This library used about 400 ng RNA and molecular barcoded adaptors spanning alpha/delta and beta/gamma chains. From the reads, TCRdb called clonotypes with MiXCR, one entry per CDR3 protein. The repertoire holds fewer than 45,000 distinct CDR3 sequences, about 10% seen once, with about 35% in the top ten. Bone marrow was sampled from every patient at the time of active disease. The CDR3 is made up of 14 amino acids. The V gene's germline CDR1 is LNHNV and CDR2 YYDKDF (reference sequence). V gave up 5 bases and J gave up 3 bases; unmatched junction bases: 5. The chain is built from TRBV15 and TRBJ1-1, with 8 bases fitting TRBD1. Sequences were obtained from a population of CD138-negative cells sorted from bone marrow. The clonotype comes from a donor older than 35 with multiple myeloma. CDR3 in amino acids: CATSSGQGHTEAFF. DNA of the CDR3: TGTGCCACCAGCTCCGGACAGGGTCACACTGAAGCTTTCTTT.